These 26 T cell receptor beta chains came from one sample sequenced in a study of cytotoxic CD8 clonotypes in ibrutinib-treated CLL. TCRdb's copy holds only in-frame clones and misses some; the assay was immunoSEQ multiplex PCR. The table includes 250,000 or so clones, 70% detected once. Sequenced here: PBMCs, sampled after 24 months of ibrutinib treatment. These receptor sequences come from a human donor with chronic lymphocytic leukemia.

DNA for the CDR3: TGCAGCTCACATGGGGCTAGCACAGATACGCAGTATTTT. It yields the protein CSSHGASTDTQYF. The rearrangement links TRBV29-1 to TRBJ2-3; D is perhaps TRBD1 (5 bases). V gave up 8 bases and J gave up 0 bases, with 12 bases separating them. This CDR3 is 13 amino acids long. The germline V gene encodes CDR1 SQVTM and CDR2 ANQGSEA.

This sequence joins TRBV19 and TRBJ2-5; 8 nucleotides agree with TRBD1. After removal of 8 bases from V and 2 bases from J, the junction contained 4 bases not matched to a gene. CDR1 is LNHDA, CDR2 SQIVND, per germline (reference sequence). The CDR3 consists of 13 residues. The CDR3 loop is CASRGQGQETQYF. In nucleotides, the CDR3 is TGTGCCAGTCGAGGACAGGGACAAGAGACCCAGTACTTC.

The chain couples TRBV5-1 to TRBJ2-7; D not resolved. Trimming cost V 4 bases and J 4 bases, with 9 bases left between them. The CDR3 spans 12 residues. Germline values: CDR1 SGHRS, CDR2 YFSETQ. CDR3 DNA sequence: TGCGCCAGCAGCGCCATTCCGTACGAGCAGTACTTC. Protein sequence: CASSAIPYEQYF.

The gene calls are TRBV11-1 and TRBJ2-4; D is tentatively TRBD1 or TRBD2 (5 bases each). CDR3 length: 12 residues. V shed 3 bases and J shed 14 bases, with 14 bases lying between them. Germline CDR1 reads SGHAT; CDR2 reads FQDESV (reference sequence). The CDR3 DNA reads TGTGCCAGCAGCTTTCTGAGGGGTAATGAGTACTTC. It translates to CASSFLRGNEYF.

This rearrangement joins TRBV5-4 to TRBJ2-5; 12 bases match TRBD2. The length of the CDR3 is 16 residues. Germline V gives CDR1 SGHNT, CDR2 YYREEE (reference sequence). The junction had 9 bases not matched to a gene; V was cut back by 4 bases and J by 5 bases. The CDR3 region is CASSKRLAGDSETQYF. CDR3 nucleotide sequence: TGTGCCAGCAGCAAAAGACTAGCGGGAGATTCGGAGACCCAGTACTTC. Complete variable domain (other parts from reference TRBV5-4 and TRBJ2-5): ETGVTQSPTHLIKTRGQQVTLRCSSQSGHNTVSWYQQALGQGPQFIFQYYREEENGRGNFPPRFSGLQFPNYSSELNVNALELDDSALYLCASSKRLAGDSETQYFGPGTRLLVL.

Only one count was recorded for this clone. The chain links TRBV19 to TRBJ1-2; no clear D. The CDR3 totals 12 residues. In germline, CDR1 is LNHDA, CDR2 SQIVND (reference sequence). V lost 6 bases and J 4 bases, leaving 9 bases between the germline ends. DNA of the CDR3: TGTGCCAGTAGGGAGACGGCCTATGGCTACACCTTC. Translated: CASRETAYGYTF.

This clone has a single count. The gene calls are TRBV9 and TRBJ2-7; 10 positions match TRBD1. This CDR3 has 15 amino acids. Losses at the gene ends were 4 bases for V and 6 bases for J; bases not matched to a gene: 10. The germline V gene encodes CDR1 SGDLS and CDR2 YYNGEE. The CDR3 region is CASSLTGTGVSEQYF. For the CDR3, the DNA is TGTGCCAGCAGCTTAACCGGGACAGGGGTTAGCGAGCAGTACTTC.

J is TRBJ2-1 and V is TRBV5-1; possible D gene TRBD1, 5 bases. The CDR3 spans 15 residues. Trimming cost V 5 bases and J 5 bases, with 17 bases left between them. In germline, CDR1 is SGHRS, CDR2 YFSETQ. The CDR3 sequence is CASSQGPEVNNEQFF. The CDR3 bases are TGCGCCAGCAGTCAGGGCCCAGAGGTTAACAATGAGCAGTTCTTC.

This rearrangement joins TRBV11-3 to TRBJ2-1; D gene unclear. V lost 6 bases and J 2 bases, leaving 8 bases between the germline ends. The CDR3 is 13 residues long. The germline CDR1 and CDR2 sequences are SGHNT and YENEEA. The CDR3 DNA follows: TGTGCCAGCAGTATAAGGGCCTACAATGAGCAGTTCTTC. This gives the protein CASSIRAYNEQFF.

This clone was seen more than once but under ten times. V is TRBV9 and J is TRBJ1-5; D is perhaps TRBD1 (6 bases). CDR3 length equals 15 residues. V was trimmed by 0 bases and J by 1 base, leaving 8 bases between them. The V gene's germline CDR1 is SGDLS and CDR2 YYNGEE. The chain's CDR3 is CASSVDGGSNQPQHF. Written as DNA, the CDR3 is TGTGCCAGCAGCGTAGACGGGGGCAGCAATCAGCCCCAGCATTTT. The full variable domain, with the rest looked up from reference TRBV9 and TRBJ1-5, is DSGVTQTPKHLITATGQRVTLRCSPRSGDLSVYWYQQSLDQGLQFLIQYYNGEERAKGNILERFSAQQFPDLHSELNLSSLELGDSALYFCASSVDGGSNQPQHFGDGTRLSIL.

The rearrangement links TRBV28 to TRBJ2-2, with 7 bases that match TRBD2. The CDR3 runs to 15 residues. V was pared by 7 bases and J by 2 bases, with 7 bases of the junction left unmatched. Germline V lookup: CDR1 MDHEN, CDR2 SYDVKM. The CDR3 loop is CASTVAGANTGELFF. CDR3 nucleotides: TGTGCCAGCACCGTCGCGGGAGCAAACACCGGGGAGCTGTTTTTT.

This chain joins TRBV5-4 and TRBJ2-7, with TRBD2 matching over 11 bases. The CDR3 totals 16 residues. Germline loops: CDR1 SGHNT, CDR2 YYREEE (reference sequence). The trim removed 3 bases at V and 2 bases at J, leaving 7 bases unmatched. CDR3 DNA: TGTGCCAGCAGCTCCTCCGGGACTAGCGGAGCCTACGAGCAGTACTTC. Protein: CASSSSGTSGAYEQYF.

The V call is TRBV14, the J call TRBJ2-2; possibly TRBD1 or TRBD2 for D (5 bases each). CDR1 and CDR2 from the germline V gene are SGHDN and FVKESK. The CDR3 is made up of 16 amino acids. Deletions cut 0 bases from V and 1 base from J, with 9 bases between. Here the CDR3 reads CASSQEGVKNTGELFF. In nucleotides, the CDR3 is TGTGCCAGCAGCCAAGAGGGGGTTAAGAACACCGGGGAGCTGTTTTTT.

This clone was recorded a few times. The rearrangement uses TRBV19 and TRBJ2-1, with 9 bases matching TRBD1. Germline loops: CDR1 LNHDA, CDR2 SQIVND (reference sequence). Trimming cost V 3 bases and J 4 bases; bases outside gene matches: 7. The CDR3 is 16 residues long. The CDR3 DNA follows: TGTGCCAGTAGTATGGAGACAGGGGGAGTATACAATGAGCAGTTCTTC. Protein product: CASSMETGGVYNEQFF.

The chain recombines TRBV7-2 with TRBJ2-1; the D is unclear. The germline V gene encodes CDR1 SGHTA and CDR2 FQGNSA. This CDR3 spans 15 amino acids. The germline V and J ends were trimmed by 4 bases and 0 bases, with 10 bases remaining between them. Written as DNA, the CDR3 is TGTGCCAGCAGCTGGGCAGTGGGCTCCTACAATGAGCAGTTCTTC. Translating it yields CASSWAVGSYNEQFF.

In DNA, the CDR3 is TGCGCCAGCAGCCAAGATAGGTGGGCGGCTGAAGCTTTCTTT. Amino acids: CASSQDRWAAEAFF. The chain uses TRBV4-3 and TRBJ1-1; unclear D gene. Trimming took 0 bases from V and 6 from J, leaving 11 bases between them. The CDR3 runs to 14 residues. The germline CDR1 and CDR2 sequences are LGHNA and YSLEER.

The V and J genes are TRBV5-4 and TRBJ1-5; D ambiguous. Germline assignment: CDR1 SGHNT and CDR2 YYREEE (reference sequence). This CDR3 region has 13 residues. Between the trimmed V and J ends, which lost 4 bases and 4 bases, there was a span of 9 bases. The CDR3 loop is CASSPDGNQPQHF. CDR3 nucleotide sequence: TGTGCCAGCAGCCCAGACGGAAATCAGCCCCAGCATTTT. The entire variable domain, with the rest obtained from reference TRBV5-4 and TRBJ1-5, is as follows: ETGVTQSPTHLIKTRGQQVTLRCSSQSGHNTVSWYQQALGQGPQFIFQYYREEENGRGNFPPRFSGLQFPNYSSELNVNALELDDSALYLCASSPDGNQPQHFGDGTRLSIL.

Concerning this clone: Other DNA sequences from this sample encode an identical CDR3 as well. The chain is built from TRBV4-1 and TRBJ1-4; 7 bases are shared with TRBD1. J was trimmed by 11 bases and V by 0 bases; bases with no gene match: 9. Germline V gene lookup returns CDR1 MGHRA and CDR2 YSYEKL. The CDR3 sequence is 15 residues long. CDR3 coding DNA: TGCGCCAGCAGCCAAGAAGGCAGGGGGGCAGGGAAACTGTTTTTT. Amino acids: CASSQEGRGAGKLFF.

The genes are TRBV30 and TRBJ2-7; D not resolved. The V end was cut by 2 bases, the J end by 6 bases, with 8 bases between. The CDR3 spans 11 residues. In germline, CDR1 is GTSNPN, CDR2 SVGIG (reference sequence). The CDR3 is CAWSLWGEQYF. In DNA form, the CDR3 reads TGTGCCTGGAGTCTATGGGGCGAGCAGTACTTC.

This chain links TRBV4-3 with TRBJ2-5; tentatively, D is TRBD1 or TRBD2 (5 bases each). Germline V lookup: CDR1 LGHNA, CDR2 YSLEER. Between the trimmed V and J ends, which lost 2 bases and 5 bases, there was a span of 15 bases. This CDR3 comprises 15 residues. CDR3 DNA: TGCGCCAGCAGCCAAAATCGCAGGGAGCGGGAGACCCAGTACTTC. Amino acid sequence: CASSQNRRERETQYF.

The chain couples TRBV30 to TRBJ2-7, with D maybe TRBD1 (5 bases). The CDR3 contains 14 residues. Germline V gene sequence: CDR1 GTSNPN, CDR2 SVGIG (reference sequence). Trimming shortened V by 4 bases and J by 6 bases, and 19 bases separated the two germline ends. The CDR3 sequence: CAWKGESRAGEQYF. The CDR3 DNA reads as TGTGCCTGGAAAGGGGAATCCCGAGCCGGCGAGCAGTACTTC.

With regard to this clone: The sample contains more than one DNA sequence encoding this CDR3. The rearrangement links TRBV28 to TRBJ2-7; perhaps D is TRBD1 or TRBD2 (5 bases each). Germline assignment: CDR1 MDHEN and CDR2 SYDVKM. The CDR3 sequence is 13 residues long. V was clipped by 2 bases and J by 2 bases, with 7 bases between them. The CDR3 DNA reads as TGTGCCAGCAGTTTAGAGGGACCCTACGAGCAGTACTTC. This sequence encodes CASSLEGPYEQYF.

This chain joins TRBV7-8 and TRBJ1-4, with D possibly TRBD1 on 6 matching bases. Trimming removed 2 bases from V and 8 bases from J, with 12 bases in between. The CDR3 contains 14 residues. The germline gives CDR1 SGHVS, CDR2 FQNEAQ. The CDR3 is CASSLQQGGEKLFF. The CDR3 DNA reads TGTGCCAGCAGCTTACAACAGGGTGGCGAAAAACTGTTTTTT.

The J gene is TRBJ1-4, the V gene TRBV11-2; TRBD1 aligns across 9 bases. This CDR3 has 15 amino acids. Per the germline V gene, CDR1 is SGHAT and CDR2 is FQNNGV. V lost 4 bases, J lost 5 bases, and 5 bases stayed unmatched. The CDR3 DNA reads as TGTGCCAGCAGCTGGGGACAGGGTCGAAATGAAAAACTGTTTTTT. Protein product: CASSWGQGRNEKLFF.

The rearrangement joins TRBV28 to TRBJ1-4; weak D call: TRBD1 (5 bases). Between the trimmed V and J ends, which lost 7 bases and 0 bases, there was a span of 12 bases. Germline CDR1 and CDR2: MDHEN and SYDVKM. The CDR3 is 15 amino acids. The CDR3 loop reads CASNGHAATNEKLFF. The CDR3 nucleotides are TGTGCCAGCAACGGACACGCAGCAACTAATGAAAAACTGTTTTTT.

CDR3 loop: CASSVAGQGAGELFF. CDR3 DNA sequence: TGTGCCAGCAGTGTTGCAGGACAGGGCGCCGGGGAGCTGTTTTTT. The chain employs TRBV2 and TRBJ2-2; 8 bases align to TRBD1. Germline V gene lookup returns CDR1 SNHLY and CDR2 FYNNEI. This CDR3 has 15 residues. J gave up 6 bases and V 4 bases, and 7 bases lay outside the gene matches. The variable domain in full, with the rest retrieved from reference TRBV2 and TRBJ2-2, is EPEVTQTPSHQVTQMGQEVILRCVPISNHLYFYWYRQILGQKVEFLVSFYNNEISEKSEIFDDQFSVERPDGSNFTLKIRSTKLEDSAMYFCASSVAGQGAGELFFGEGSRLTVL.